This is a list of T cell receptor beta chains from one sample in a study of cytomegalovirus exposure and HLA in healthy donors. Only in-frame clones appear in the TCRdb table, and some are missing; sequencing was by immunoSEQ multiplex PCR. The sample consists of about 98,000 clones, about 81% of them appearing once. Sequences were obtained from PBMCs. The receptors stem from a man aged 35-49 years in good health and CMV-seronegative. Each CDR3 is given without its conserved first and last residue.

cdr3_aa,v_call,j_call
SVNNGGNQPQH,TRBV29-1,TRBJ1-5
ASSVRGQGNPGELF,TRBV10-1,TRBJ2-2
ASSSPGRGGRGEAF,TRBV7-2,TRBJ1-1
ASSDRTKGGNTIY,TRBV6-1,TRBJ1-3
ASSTTGSTSPLH,TRBV11-1,TRBJ1-6
ASSQNPHRALPEAF,TRBV2,TRBJ1-1
ASSPGQDTEAF,TRBV18,TRBJ1-1
ASRKQGTSYEQY,TRBV6-5,TRBJ2-7
ASSYGAGAAGYEQY,TRBV5-1,TRBJ2-7
ASSLEIGVNTEAF,TRBV5-1,TRBJ1-1
ASTQDRGAGELF,TRBV27,TRBJ2-2
ASRRTGDTEAF,TRBV7-3,TRBJ1-1
ASTEGNGLAGYYEQY,TRBV2,TRBJ2-7
ASSWQVSYEQY,TRBV19,TRBJ2-7
ASSPRLAASDTQY,TRBV5-4,TRBJ2-5
ASSLQGGRGNQPQH,TRBV7-9,TRBJ1-5
ASSPSQGARDTQY,TRBV18,TRBJ2-3
ASSVDGRANTEAF,TRBV9,TRBJ1-1
ASRSTGDNSPLH,TRBV10-2,TRBJ1-6
AWSSIRVSGNTIY,TRBV30,TRBJ1-3
ASSHRTSGGNEQF,TRBV23-1,TRBJ2-1
ASSIGQGWYNEQF,TRBV19,TRBJ2-1
ASSPGQESNIQY,TRBV11-1,TRBJ2-4
ASSTGSWLNTEAF,TRBV5-1,TRBJ1-1
ASTPSGGDGETQY,TRBV5-1,TRBJ2-5
ASSVTGPYEQY,TRBV5-1,-
ASQPRDRGNTIY,TRBV19,TRBJ1-3
ASSGIGQDTEAF,TRBV5-1,TRBJ1-1
ASSHGRGLFYEQY,TRBV13,TRBJ2-7
ASSRRTGAQPQH,TRBV18,TRBJ1-5
ASSETQGSYNSPLH,TRBV5-1,TRBJ1-6
ASSVGGTNEKLF,TRBV9,TRBJ1-4
ASSSRFRDRAYEQY,TRBV5-1,TRBJ2-7
ASSVGLGGNTEAF,TRBV9,TRBJ1-1
ASSQGQGDLYGYT,TRBV4-3,TRBJ1-2
ASSQDASFIPDRGQEGQPQH,TRBV4-1,TRBJ1-5
ASSSPRDEKLF,TRBV14,TRBJ1-4
ASSLGGLASGNTIY,TRBV5-1,TRBJ1-3
ASSPGQGADEQF,TRBV6-4,TRBJ2-1
ASSPEQGFGSQPQH,TRBV18,TRBJ1-5
ASSPTGTDTQY,TRBV7-9,TRBJ2-3
ASRSSAGWTGELF,TRBV5-1,TRBJ2-2